This TCR beta chain came from a study of prognosis after radiotherapy for stage I lung cancer. This clonotype turned up a few times. Mismatch with germline at one junction end may stem from a read error. This CDR3 region has 15 residues. The germline CDR1 and CDR2 sequences are LNHDA and SQIVND (reference sequence). Multiplex PCR in two rounds served to amplify TCR beta CDR3 from genomic DNA. Initially, in first-round PCR, primers specific to each TRBV and TRBJ gene were used. TCRdb re-called the multiplex PCR reads with MiXCR, one entry per CDR3 protein. The table lists roughly 30,000 distinct CDR3 sequences, about half of them singletons.

Sequencing was performed on PBMCs, taken before or after stereotactic body radiation therapy (not recorded which). V is TRBV19 and J is TRBJ2-1; 7 bases match TRBD1. This TCR came from a donor aged 50 or older with non-small cell lung cancer. CDR3 bases: TGTGCAAGTAGCCTCAGGGGGATCGGATACAATGAGCAGTTCTTC. It translates to CASSLRGIGYNEQFF.